The 14 T cell receptor beta chains given below trace back to one sample, sequenced in a study of cytomegalovirus exposure and HLA in healthy donors. The PCR contained 60 Vbeta and 13 Jbeta primers. Generated by immunoSEQ multiplex PCR, the TCRdb table keeps only in-frame clones and is missing some. The table for this sample gives about 64,000 clones. Sequencing was performed on PBMCs. These TCRs come from a woman aged 18-30 years in good health and CMV-seronegative.

This chain links TRBV5-1 with TRBJ1-6, with D perhaps matching TRBD1 (5 bases). Germline values: CDR1 SGHRS, CDR2 YFSETQ. The CDR3 consists of 16 residues. With 1 base removed from V and 5 bases from J, the gap between germline ends came to 13 bases. CDR3 loop: CASSLQLTGDNSPLHF. DNA for the CDR3: TGCGCCAGCAGCTTGCAGCTGACGGGGGATAATTCACCCCTCCACTTT.

The V gene is TRBV2, the J gene TRBJ1-4, with TRBD1 as a possible D gene (6 bases). CDR1 and CDR2 from the germline V gene are SNHLY and FYNNEI. The CDR3 extends over 17 amino acids. V lost 8 bases and J lost 1, with 20 bases in between. CDR3 DNA: TGTGCCAGCGAAGGGGCAGGGGCATTTTTAACTAATGAAAAACTGTTTTTT. It specifies CASEGAGAFLTNEKLFF.

The chain carries TRBV6-1 and TRBJ1-2, with 8 bases matching TRBD1. V lost 6 bases and J lost 0; bases outside the gene matches: 3. Germline CDR1 MNHNS, CDR2 SASEGT. The CDR3 runs 14 residues. The CDR3 spells CASRTGESNYGYTF. CDR3 DNA: TGTGCCAGCAGGACAGGGGAGTCTAACTATGGCTACACCTTC.

The V and J genes are TRBV25-1 and TRBJ2-3; a weak D match, TRBD1 (5 bases). Per the germline V gene, CDR1 is MGHDK and CDR2 is SYGVNS. The CDR3 length is 18 residues. V was pared by 1 base and J by 2 bases, with 19 bases between. The CDR3 spells CASSEFAPRANHTDTQYF. The CDR3, as DNA: TGTGCCAGCAGTGAATTCGCCCCCAGGGCAAATCACACAGATACGCAGTATTTT.

The rearrangement links TRBV11-2 to TRBJ2-7, with TRBD2 matching 8 bases. From germline, CDR1 is SGHAT and CDR2 FQNNGV. The length of the CDR3 is 18 residues. With 3 bases clipped from V and 2 bases from J, the junction kept 15 bases outside the gene matches. The CDR3 reads CASSFGGEFSGKTYEQYF. The CDR3 bases are TGTGCCAGCAGCTTCGGAGGCGAATTTAGCGGGAAGACCTACGAGCAGTACTTC.

The chain couples TRBV9 to TRBJ1-3; D is unclear. Germline values: CDR1 SGDLS, CDR2 YYNGEE. The V and J ends lost 4 bases and 0 bases respectively, with 11 bases between them. CDR3 length equals 15 residues. The CDR3 bases are TGTGCCAGCAGCCCCCGACTGAGCTCTGGAAACACCATATATTTT. This encodes CASSPRLSSGNTIYF.

The CDR3 sequence is CASSVGLAGVGEQFF. In nucleotides, the CDR3 is TGTGCCAGCAGCGTAGGACTAGCGGGAGTTGGGGAGCAGTTCTTC. The chain uses TRBV7-3 and TRBJ2-1, with 13 bases aligning to TRBD2. There are 15 residues in the CDR3. Germline CDR1 SGHTA, CDR2 FQGTGA. Trimming took 5 bases from V and 10 from J; bases not matched to a gene: 8.

The chain links TRBV29-1 to TRBJ1-1; 10 bases fit TRBD1. This CDR3 has 14 residues. Germline V gene sequence: CDR1 SQVTM, CDR2 ANQGSEA. With V trimmed by 6 bases and J by 4 bases, 8 bases remained unmatched. CDR3 sequence (DNA): TGCAGCGTCGGCGGGACAGGGGAAGGCACTGAAGCTTTCTTT. It translates to CSVGGTGEGTEAFF.

The chain combines TRBV7-8 with TRBJ2-5, with D possibly being TRBD1 (5 bases). Germline V gene lookup returns CDR1 SGHVS and CDR2 FQNEAQ. Trimming took 6 bases from V and 1 from J, leaving 9 bases between them. The CDR3 has 13 amino acids. The CDR3 coding sequence is TGTGCCAGCAGGATCAGGGCCCAAGAGACCCAGTACTTC. Protein sequence: CASRIRAQETQYF.

A word on this clone: An end of the junction differs from the germline gene, which may be a read error. The V gene is TRBV7-7, the J gene TRBJ2-7; TRBD1 matches 10 bases. The CDR3 runs 14 residues. Germline CDR1 is SSHAT and CDR2 is FNYEAQ (reference sequence). CDR3 DNA sequence: TGTGCTAGCAGCCGCGGACAGGGGGACTACGAGCAGTACTTC. It yields the protein CASSRGQGDYEQYF.

The rearrangement links TRBV27 to TRBJ2-7; D is possibly TRBD1 (6 bases). V was clipped by 6 bases and J by 3 bases, with 12 bases between them. The CDR3 contains 13 residues. Germline lookup yields CDR1 MNHEY and CDR2 SMNVEV (reference sequence). CDR3 sequence reads: CASSRGQIYEQYF. The CDR3 DNA reads as TGTGCCAGCAGCCGTGGACAGATCTACGAGCAGTACTTC.

The chain carries TRBV4-1 and TRBJ1-2, with 12 bases matching TRBD1. The germline V gene has CDR1 MGHRA and CDR2 YSYEKL. V lost 1 base and J lost 7; bases outside the gene matches: 7. The CDR3 loop spans 16 amino acids. The CDR3 sequence is CASSQAPGQGAGGYTF. The CDR3 DNA reads as TGCGCCAGCAGCCAAGCCCCGGGACAGGGGGCGGGTGGCTACACCTTC.

V gene TRBV2 combines with J gene TRBJ1-5, with TRBD1 as a possible D gene (5 bases). The V end lost 4 bases, the J end lost 2 bases, and 15 bases lay between the germline ends. The CDR3 consists of 16 residues. Looked up from germline, CDR1 is SNHLY and CDR2 is FYNNEI. CDR3 in DNA: TGTGCCAGCAGTGTCGGGACTTTAATGCGCAATCAGCCCCAGCATTTT. It codes for CASSVGTLMRNQPQHF.

V and J are TRBV29-1 and TRBJ1-2, with D possibly matching TRBD1 (6 bases). The germline V gene has CDR1 SQVTM and CDR2 ANQGSEA. The ends were cut back, 2 bases at V and 6 bases at J, with 13 bases in the middle. The CDR3 is 13 amino acids. The CDR3 DNA reads as TGCAGCGTTGAACTCCCAGGGGCCCATGGCTACACCTTC. Its translation is CSVELPGAHGYTF.